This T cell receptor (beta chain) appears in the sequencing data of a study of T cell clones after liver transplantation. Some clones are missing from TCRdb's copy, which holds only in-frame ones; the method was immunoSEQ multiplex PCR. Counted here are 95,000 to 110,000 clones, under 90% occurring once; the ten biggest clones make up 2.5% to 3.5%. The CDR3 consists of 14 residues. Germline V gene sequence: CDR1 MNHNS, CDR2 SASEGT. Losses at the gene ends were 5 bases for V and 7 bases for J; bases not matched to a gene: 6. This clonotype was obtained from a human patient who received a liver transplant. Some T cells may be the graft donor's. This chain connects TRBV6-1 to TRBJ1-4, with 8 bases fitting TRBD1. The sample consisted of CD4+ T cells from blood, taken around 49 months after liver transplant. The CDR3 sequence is CASSRTGSSEKLFF. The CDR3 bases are TGTGCCAGCAGTCGGACAGGGAGTAGTGAAAAACTGTTTTTT.